This TCR beta chain was sequenced during a study of T cells in Graves' hyperthyroidism and ophthalmopathy. In the study overall: The blood sample was taken at first diagnosis, before treatment began.

Using RNA transcripts as the source, TCR beta CDR3 regions were amplified. HTBI primers were used for first-round RT-PCR of the TCR CDR3. MiXCR, run by TCRdb on the multiplex PCR reads, gives a single entry per CDR3 protein. Among more than 150,000 distinct CDR3 sequences listed, about a sixth were seen once. The CDR3 contains 13 residues. The V gene end was trimmed by 5 bases and the J gene end by 4 bases; junction bases not matched to a gene: 7. The germline V gene has CDR1 DFQATT and CDR2 SNEGSKA (reference sequence). When ophthalmopathy did not progress within 18 months, Graves' hyperthyroidism was considered stable. This clonotype was seen a handful of times. Its antigen remains unidentified. General study points: Appearing also in blood were most of the thyroid clonotypes expanded above 0.001. A model built on 13 V-J features separated ophthalmopathy from stable hyperthyroidism.

The genes are TRBV20-1 and TRBJ2-5; TRBD1 aligns across 7 bases. The sequenced sample was blood. The receptor was isolated from a woman in her 50s with Graves' hyperthyroidism. CDR3 amino acids: CSAPKPGGETQYF. The CDR3 coding sequence is TGCAGTGCTCCAAAACCAGGGGGAGAGACCCAGTACTTC.